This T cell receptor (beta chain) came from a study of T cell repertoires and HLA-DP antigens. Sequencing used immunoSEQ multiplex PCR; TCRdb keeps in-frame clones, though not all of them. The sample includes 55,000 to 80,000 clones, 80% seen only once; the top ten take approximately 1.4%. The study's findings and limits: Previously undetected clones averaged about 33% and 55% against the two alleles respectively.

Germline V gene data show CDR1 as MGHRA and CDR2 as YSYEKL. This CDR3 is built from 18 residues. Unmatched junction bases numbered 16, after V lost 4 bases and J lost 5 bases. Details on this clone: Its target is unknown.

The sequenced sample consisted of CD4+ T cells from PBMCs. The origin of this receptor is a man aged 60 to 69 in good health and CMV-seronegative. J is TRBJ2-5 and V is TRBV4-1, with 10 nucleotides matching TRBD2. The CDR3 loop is CASSRRLEAGGPRETQYF. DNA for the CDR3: TGCGCCAGCAGCCGTCGATTGGAAGCGGGGGGGCCCAGGGAGACCCAGTACTTC.